The 16 T cell receptor beta chains below come from one sample, sequenced in a study of cytomegalovirus exposure and HLA in healthy donors (dated by TCRdb to about 2017). The library was built by means of the immunoSEQ multiplex PCR assay. For the multiplex PCR, a mixture combining 60 forward primers for TCR Vbeta segments and 13 reverse primers for TCR Jbeta segments was used. Held by TCRdb, this immuneACCESS table contains in-frame sequences only and omits some clones. Under half of the omission traces to an unresolved V gene where checked; the cause of the rest is unknown. The sample table lists approximately 110,000 clones, around 73% of them with a count of one. About 5% of the sample comes from the top ten. Sequencing used PBMCs. The receptor set was obtained from a woman between 25 and 40 years old in good health and CMV-seropositive.

The chain combines TRBV4-2 with TRBJ2-5, with 10 bases fitting TRBD2. The CDR3 spans 15 residues. Germline trimming cut 6 bases from V and 11 bases from J; bases unmatched to any gene: 15. From germline, CDR1 is LGHNA and CDR2 YNFKEQ. The CDR3 DNA is TGTGCCAGCAGTTACGAAGCGGGGGGGCTGATAGAGCAGTACTTC. Translation gives CASSYEAGGLIEQYF.

Comments on this clone: The junction differs from germline at one of its ends, possibly a read error. This sequence joins TRBV11-3 and TRBJ1-6, with D perhaps matching TRBD1 (5 bases). Germline assignment: CDR1 SGHNT and CDR2 YENEEA. This CDR3 is 14 amino acids long. The CDR3 DNA sequence: TGTGCCTGCAGCTTAGATCCAGGGAGGTCACCCCTCCACTTT. It specifies CACSLDPGRSPLHF.

The rearrangement uses TRBV18 and TRBJ1-1; TRBD1 is a possible D gene (5 bases). Trimming pared 4 bases from V and 0 bases from J, leaving 12 bases between. Germline-derived CDR1 and CDR2 are KGHSH and LQKENI. The CDR3 totals 15 residues. The CDR3 DNA reads as TGTGCCAGCTCACTTAGAGACAGTATGAACACTGAAGCTTTCTTT. Translating it yields CASSLRDSMNTEAFF.

The rearrangement links TRBV5-1 to TRBJ2-3; 12 bases agree with TRBD2. There are 15 residues in the CDR3. CDR1 and CDR2 (germline): SGHRS, YFSETQ. V shed 4 bases, J shed 7 bases, and the junction held 7 bases outside the gene matches. The CDR3 is CASSPGLAGWYTQYF. CDR3 nucleotide sequence: TGCGCCAGCAGCCCCGGACTAGCGGGATGGTATACGCAGTATTTT.

This clone was seen once. The gene calls are TRBV27 and TRBJ1-1; 7 positions match TRBD1. After removal of 8 bases from V and 1 base from J, the junction contained 4 bases not matched to a gene. CDR3 length: 13 amino acids. From germline, CDR1 is MNHEY and CDR2 SMNVEV (reference sequence). DNA of the CDR3: TGTGCCAGCTTCGGGACAGAGAACACTGAAGCTTTCTTT. This encodes CASFGTENTEAFF.

The V gene is TRBV27, the J gene TRBJ1-3; D is unresolved. Germline V gene data show CDR1 as MNHEY and CDR2 as SMNVEV (reference sequence). CDR3 length: 15 amino acids. V was pared by 5 bases and J by 2 bases, with 13 bases between. In DNA form, the CDR3 reads TGTGCCAGCAGTCCCAACCGGGTTGCTGGAAACACCATATATTTT. Its protein product is CASSPNRVAGNTIYF.

This clone was observed once. The chain couples TRBV4-2 to TRBJ2-3, with 8 positions matching TRBD2. Trimming cost V 6 bases and J 2 bases; bases outside gene matches: 7. The germline V gene encodes CDR1 LGHNA and CDR2 YNFKEQ. There are 15 residues in the CDR3. The CDR3, as DNA: TGTGCCAGCAGGGACTTTAGCGGGATCACAGATACGCAGTATTTT. Translated, it gives CASRDFSGITDTQYF.

This chain uses TRBV25-1 with TRBJ1-2; TRBD1 agrees at 8 bases. Germline V lookup: CDR1 MGHDK, CDR2 SYGVNS. J gave up 4 bases and V 3 bases, and 7 bases lay outside the gene matches. There are 15 residues in the CDR3. The CDR3 DNA follows: TGTGCCAGCAGTGAGACAGGGGAGTTAGCCTATGGCTACACCTTC. It yields the protein CASSETGELAYGYTF.

The genes are TRBV4-1 and TRBJ1-2; 7 positions match TRBD1. The V gene's germline CDR1 is MGHRA and CDR2 YSYEKL. The CDR3 contains 17 residues. Losses at the gene ends were 2 bases for V and 4 bases for J; bases not matched to a gene: 13. In DNA, the CDR3 is TGCGCCAGCAGCCAAAGTTACCTTAGGGACAGCCCCTATGGCTACACCTTC. Translated: CASSQSYLRDSPYGYTF.

The V gene is TRBV5-1, the J gene TRBJ1-1; no definite D call. The CDR3 sequence is 15 residues long. Trimming cost V 0 bases and J 1 base, with 10 bases left between them. Germline CDR1 is SGHRS and CDR2 is YFSETQ. CDR3 loop: CASSLVSGGNTEAFF. As DNA, the CDR3 is TGCGCCAGCAGCTTGGTATCGGGAGGGAACACTGAAGCTTTCTTT.

V is TRBV7-2 and J is TRBJ2-7; 7 bases fit TRBD2. The V segment lost 1 base and the J segment 1 base; nucleotides outside the gene matches: 4. CDR1 is SGHTA, CDR2 FQGNSA, per germline. The CDR3 is 15 residues long. For the CDR3, the DNA is TGTGCCAGCAGCTTAGTTGGCGGGGGATCCTACGAGCAGTACTTC. This gives the protein CASSLVGGGSYEQYF.

V gene TRBV11-3 combines with J gene TRBJ2-7, with D possibly TRBD1 on 5 matching bases. Germline loops: CDR1 SGHNT, CDR2 YENEEA. Between the trimmed V and J ends, which lost 5 bases and 7 bases, there was a span of 12 bases. The CDR3 runs to 12 residues. The DNA of the CDR3 is TGTGCCAGCAGCGTGGGGCCCCAGGAGCAGTACTTC. It yields the protein CASSVGPQEQYF.

V and J are TRBV29-1 and TRBJ2-2; 12 nucleotides align to TRBD2. The V and J ends lost 5 bases and 4 bases, in that order; junction bases with no gene match: 5. The CDR3 spans 15 residues. Germline V lookup: CDR1 SQVTM, CDR2 ANQGSEA. Written as DNA, the CDR3 is TGCAGCGTTCGACTAGCGGGAGCGACCACCGGGGAGCTGTTTTTT. This sequence encodes CSVRLAGATTGELFF.

The chain joins TRBV6-1 to TRBJ2-3, with 9 bases identical to TRBD2. This CDR3 contains 15 residues. The trim removed 4 bases at V and 5 bases at J, leaving 7 bases unmatched. Germline CDR1 MNHNS, CDR2 SASEGT. CDR3 coding DNA: TGTGCCAGCAGTGGTTTATGGCGGGGGGGAGATACGCAGTATTTT. Its protein is CASSGLWRGGDTQYF.

The chain is built from TRBV7-8 and TRBJ1-2; D uncertain. The CDR3 runs to 13 residues. CDR1 SGHVS and CDR2 FQNEAQ come from the germline V gene. Trimming left V 5 bases short and J 1 base short, with 8 bases between. The CDR3 is CASSLTHNYGYTF. The CDR3 nucleotides read TGTGCCAGCAGCCTCACACATAACTATGGCTACACCTTC.

The chain recombines TRBV5-1 with TRBJ2-5; 7 bases agree with TRBD1. Trimming removed 0 bases from V and 0 bases from J; junction bases left unmatched: 2. Germline V lookup: CDR1 SGHRS, CDR2 YFSETQ. The length of the CDR3 is 15 residues. CDR3 bases: TGCGCCAGCAGCTTGGTCGGGACAGACCAAGAGACCCAGTACTTC. Translated, it gives CASSLVGTDQETQYF.